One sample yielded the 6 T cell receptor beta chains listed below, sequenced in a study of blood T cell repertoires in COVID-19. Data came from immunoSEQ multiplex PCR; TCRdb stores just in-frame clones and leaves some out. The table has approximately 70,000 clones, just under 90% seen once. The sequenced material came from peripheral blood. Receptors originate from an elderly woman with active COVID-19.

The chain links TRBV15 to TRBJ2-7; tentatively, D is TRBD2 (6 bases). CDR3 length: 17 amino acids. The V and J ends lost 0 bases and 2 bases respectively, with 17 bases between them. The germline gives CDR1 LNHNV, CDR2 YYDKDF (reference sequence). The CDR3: CATSRDKGSGSTYEQYF. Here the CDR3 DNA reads TGTGCCACCAGCAGAGATAAAGGCAGCGGGTCTACCTACGAGCAGTACTTC.

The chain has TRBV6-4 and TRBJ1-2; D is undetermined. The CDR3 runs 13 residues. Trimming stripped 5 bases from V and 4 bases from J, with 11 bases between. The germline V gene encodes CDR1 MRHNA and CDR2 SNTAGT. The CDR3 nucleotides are TGTGCCAGCAGTCCGGAGGAGGGCTATGGCTACACCTTC. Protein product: CASSPEEGYGYTF.

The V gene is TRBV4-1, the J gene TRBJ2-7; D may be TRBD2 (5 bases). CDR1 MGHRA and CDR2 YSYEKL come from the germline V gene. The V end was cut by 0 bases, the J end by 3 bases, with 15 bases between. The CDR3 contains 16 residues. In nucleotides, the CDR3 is TGCGCCAGCAGCCAAGATGGACTCCTTGCGGGCTACGAGCAGTACTTC. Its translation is CASSQDGLLAGYEQYF.

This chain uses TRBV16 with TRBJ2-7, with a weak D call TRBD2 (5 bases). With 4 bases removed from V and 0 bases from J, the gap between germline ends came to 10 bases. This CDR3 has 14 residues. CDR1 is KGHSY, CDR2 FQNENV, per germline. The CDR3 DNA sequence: TGTGCCAGCAGCCGAGGGTATACCTCCTACGAGCAGTACTTC. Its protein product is CASSRGYTSYEQYF. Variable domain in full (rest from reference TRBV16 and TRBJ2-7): GEEVAQTPKHLVRGEGQKAKLYCAPIKGHSYVFWYQQVLKNEFKFLISFQNENVFDETGMPKERFSAKCLPNSPCSLEIQATKLEDSAVYFCASSRGYTSYEQYFGPGTRLTVT.

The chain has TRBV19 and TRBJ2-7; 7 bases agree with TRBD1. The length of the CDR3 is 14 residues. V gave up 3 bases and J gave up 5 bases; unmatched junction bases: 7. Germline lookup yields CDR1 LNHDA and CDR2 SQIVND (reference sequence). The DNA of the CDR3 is TGTGCCAGTAGTATCCTCGGACAGGTGGACGAGCAGTACTTC. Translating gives CASSILGQVDEQYF. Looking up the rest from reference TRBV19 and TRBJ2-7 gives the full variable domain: DGGITQSPKYLFRKEGQNVTLSCEQNLNHDAMYWYRQDPGQGLRLIYYSQIVNDFQKGDIAEGYSVSREKKESFPLTVTSAQKNPTAFYLCASSILGQVDEQYFGPGTRLTVT.

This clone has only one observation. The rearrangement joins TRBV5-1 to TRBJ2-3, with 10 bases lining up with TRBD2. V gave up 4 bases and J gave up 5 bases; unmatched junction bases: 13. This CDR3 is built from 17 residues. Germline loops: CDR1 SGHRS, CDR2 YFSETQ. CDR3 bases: TGCGCCAGCAGCCGCCGGTCGGTAGCGGGAGGCGGAGATACGCAGTATTTT. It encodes CASSRRSVAGGGDTQYF.